These 28 T cell receptor beta chains were sequenced from one sample in a study of T cells expressing NK-cell markers. Using the 5' RACE reads, TCRdb records one entry per CDR3 protein without DNA. This repertoire includes 200,000 to 300,000 distinct CDR3 sequences. The sequencing sample was made of blood T cells: a sorted CD56 or NKG2C T cell subset, CD4+ or CD8+ T cells, or bulk PBMC T cells (not recorded which). All receptors derive from a young man in good health.

This chain connects TRBV5-8 to TRBJ1-4. There are 14 residues in the CDR3. Looked up from germline, CDR1 is SGHTS and CDR2 is YDEGEE. CDR3 amino acids: CASSSAGRKEKLFF.

The rearrangement joins TRBV6-1 to TRBJ2-6; the TCRdb D gene call, TRBD2, has no DNA to confirm it. Germline V lookup: CDR1 MNHNS, CDR2 SASEGT. The CDR3 extends over 15 amino acids. CDR3 loop: CASRSGIKGANVLTF.

The chain combines TRBV12-5 with TRBJ2-1; lacking DNA, the TRBD2 call made by TCRdb goes unchecked. Germline V gene lookup returns CDR1 LGHNT and CDR2 FRNRAP. There are 17 residues in the CDR3. This chain's CDR3 is CASGLRPGTSGSREQFF.

V is TRBV19 and J is TRBJ2-5; TCRdb outputs TRBD1, but without DNA this stays unchecked. The CDR3 length is 15 residues. Germline V gene lookup returns CDR1 LNHDA and CDR2 SQIVND (reference sequence). The CDR3 sequence: CASSIRGLPAETQYF.

The V and J genes are TRBV7-2 and TRBJ2-3; absent DNA, TCRdb's TRBD2 call cannot be checked. The V gene's germline CDR1 is SGHTA and CDR2 FQGNSA. The CDR3 runs to 17 residues. This CDR3 is CASSPRLTSSRLSAQYF.

The chain is built from TRBV12-3 or TRBV12-4 and TRBJ2-7; TCRdb gives TRBD2 as the D gene, but with no DNA this cannot be confirmed. CDR3 length equals 16 residues. This CDR3 reads CASSFHSSGSMYEQYF.

The rearrangement joins TRBV5-1 to TRBJ2-2; no DNA is available, so the TRBD1 call from TCRdb remains unchecked. The germline gives CDR1 SGHRS, CDR2 YFSETQ. CDR3 length equals 17 residues. CDR3 region: CASTRVGGQTNTGELFF. The variable domain in full, completed from reference TRBV5-1 and TRBJ2-2, reads KAGVTQTPRYLIKTRGQQVTLSCSPISGHRSVSWYQQTPGQGLQFLFEYFSETQRNKGNFPGRFSGRQFSNSRSEMNVSTLELGDSALYLCASTRVGGQTNTGELFFGEGSRLTVL.

The chain links TRBV18 to TRBJ2-5. The CDR3 has 13 amino acids. Germline V gene data show CDR1 as KGHSH and CDR2 as LQKENI. The CDR3 region is CASSPVVGETQYF. Complete variable domain (other parts from reference TRBV18 and TRBJ2-5): NAGVMQNPRHLVRRRGQEARLRCSPMKGHSHVYWYRQLPEEGLKFMVYLQKENIIDESGMPKERFSAEFPKEGPSILRIQQVVRGDSAAYFCASSPVVGETQYFGPGTRLLVL.

V is TRBV5-6 and J is TRBJ2-2; TCRdb outputs TRBD2, but without DNA this stays unchecked. The CDR3 sequence is 16 residues long. Germline CDR1 and CDR2: SGHDT and YYEEEE. The CDR3 loop reads CASRQGFDIRFGELFF.

This chain links TRBV7-2 with TRBJ1-3; TCRdb's D call, TRBD1, is unchecked because there is no DNA. Germline V lookup: CDR1 SGHTA, CDR2 FQGNSA. The CDR3 spans 14 residues. CDR3 sequence reads: CASSLRTGRNTIYF.

This chain links TRBV11-2 with TRBJ2-5; without DNA, the TCRdb call of TRBD1 cannot be checked. Germline V gene data show CDR1 as SGHAT and CDR2 as FQNNGV. CDR3 length: 16 residues. CDR3 residues: CASSLESGQGAGTQYF.

The rearrangement joins TRBV20-1 to TRBJ1-1; without DNA, the TCRdb call of TRBD1 cannot be checked. CDR3 size: 15 residues. Per germline, CDR1 DFQATT and CDR2 SNEGSKA (reference sequence). CDR3 amino acids: CSARTAGTAFREAFF.

The chain links TRBV29-1 to TRBJ1-1; checking the TCRdb D call of TRBD1 is not possible without DNA. Germline values: CDR1 SQVTM, CDR2 ANQGSEA. The CDR3 length is 15 residues. The CDR3 region is CSVTEGTGLGTEAFF.

This chain uses TRBV5-1 with TRBJ2-3. Germline values: CDR1 SGHRS, CDR2 YFSETQ. The CDR3 runs to 12 residues. The chain's CDR3 is CASSLAADTQYF.

J is TRBJ1-2 and V is TRBV12-3 or TRBV12-4. The CDR3 is 15 amino acids. The CDR3 here is CASSLRGIDLYGYTF.

The chain joins TRBV20-1 to TRBJ1-6. The CDR3 totals 15 residues. Germline CDR1 DFQATT, CDR2 SNEGSKA (reference sequence). The chain's CDR3 is CSALQSQRDNSPLHF.

The genes are TRBV6-1 and TRBJ2-3; the D call from TCRdb, TRBD1, cannot be confirmed without DNA. The CDR3 has 17 residues. Looked up from germline, CDR1 is MNHNS and CDR2 is SASEGT. This chain's CDR3 is CASYGTGAMTSTDTQYF.

This rearrangement joins TRBV6-5 to TRBJ2-3. The CDR3 is 14 residues long. From germline, CDR1 is MNHEY and CDR2 SVGAGI. CDR3 sequence reads: CASSYSTRMDTQYF.

The gene calls are TRBV29-1 and TRBJ2-3. Germline V lookup: CDR1 SQVTM, CDR2 ANQGSEA. This CDR3 comprises 13 residues. This chain's CDR3 is CSVGARQVDTQYF.

The chain has TRBV3-1 and TRBJ2-1. The CDR3 has 13 residues. Germline CDR1 is LGHDT and CDR2 is YNNKEL (reference sequence). The CDR3 here is CASSQESLNEQFF.

The rearrangement links TRBV7-6 to TRBJ2-2. The CDR3 covers 16 residues. Germline lookup yields CDR1 SGHVS and CDR2 FNYEAQ. The CDR3: CASSLGSSENTGELFF.

The J gene is TRBJ2-1, the V gene TRBV4-3. The germline CDR1 and CDR2 sequences are LGHNA and YSLEER. The CDR3 is 16 residues long. The CDR3 is CASSQDLAGGSNEQFF.

The CDR3 reads CASSFQREATDTQYF. J is TRBJ2-3 and V is TRBV5-1; TCRdb outputs TRBD2, but without DNA this stays unchecked. CDR3 size: 15 residues. Germline assignment: CDR1 SGHRS and CDR2 YFSETQ.

The gene calls are TRBV6-5 and TRBJ2-7; lacking DNA, the TRBD1 call made by TCRdb goes unchecked. CDR1 MNHEY and CDR2 SVGAGI come from the germline V gene. The CDR3 is made up of 14 amino acids. CDR3: CASSYSTPSFEQYF.

The chain joins TRBV29-1 to TRBJ1-4; the D gene TCRdb calls, TRBD1, cannot be checked with no DNA. The CDR3 spans 12 residues. Germline assignment: CDR1 SQVTM and CDR2 ANQGSEA. CDR3 sequence reads: CSVLTGGGKLFF. Full variable domain (remainder filled in from reference TRBV29-1 and TRBJ1-4): SAVISQKPSRDICQRGTSLTIQCQVDSQVTMMFWYRQQPGQSLTLIATANQGSEATYESGFVIDKFPISRPNLTFSTLTVSNMSPEDSSIYLCSVLTGGGKLFFGSGTQLSVL.

This CDR3 is CASSYTRWPFF. J is TRBJ2-1 and V is TRBV12-3 or TRBV12-4; absent DNA, TCRdb's TRBD2 call cannot be checked. The CDR3 spans 11 residues.

This chain joins TRBV12-3 or TRBV12-4 and TRBJ1-2. The CDR3 consists of 12 residues. CDR3 in amino acids: CASSPDGYGYTF.

The V call is TRBV12-3 or TRBV12-4, the J call TRBJ2-7; TCRdb reports TRBD2, a call that lacks DNA to check it against. The CDR3 loop spans 15 amino acids. The CDR3 reads CASSLGLAGSNEQYF.